This T cell receptor (beta chain) was captured in a study of memory CD8 T cells in hepatitis C reinfection (TCRdb year 2017). Context from the whole study: Among the donors, a few cleared two back-to-back HCV infections on their own, whereas two got rid of a primary infection but ended up chronically infected after reinfection. A case counted as HCV reinfection when an HCV RNA test came back positive after two negative tests taken at least 60 days apart. Peak reinfection samples were obtained 3 to 8 weeks after detection of reinfection. Across an HCV reinfection episode in roughly five donors, the study followed the TCR beta repertoire of virus-specific CD8 T cells over time. Between the late 2000s and the early 2010s, five reinfection cases with stored pre-reinfection samples were identified. In the reinfection study, participants with a resolved prior HCV infection were followed up every 3 months. Previously published longitudinal data on tetramer+ CD8 T cell frequency were used to pick the peak reinfection time point.

This clone was detected only a few times. Its antigen is currently not known. The sample holds no much larger clone one base away, and base qualities are not on file. Receptors were amplified or captured by the immunoSEQ multiplex PCR assay. Genomic DNA was extracted from sorted cells, and the TCR beta V, D and J regions were sequenced by Adaptive Biotechnologies' automated high-throughput method. A two-step, bias-controlled multiplex PCR was used to amplify CDR3 regions. An Illumina instrument was used to sequence the amplified TCR beta libraries. On the study's bioinformatics: Demultiplexed reads were processed to reduce amplification and sequencing bias, and the IMGT database was used to assign CDR3 sequences to gene families. Repertoire data were analyzed with ImmunoSEQ software version 2.0. Clonotype lists were filtered to remove out-of-frame sequences as well as sequences containing stop codons in the CDR3. Clonotypes below 0.01% frequency were excluded because they corresponded to less than one cell. Richness was calculated by dividing observed richness by input cell number, and evenness was calculated by dividing Shannon entropy by log observed richness. Repertoire diversity and the similarity between time points were measured using Simpson diversity and Morisita-Horn overlap indices. Each clonotype was placed into one of four groups: dominant (>1%), sub-dominant (0.5-0.99%), low abundance (0.1-0.49%) or lowest abundance (<0.1%). The germline index was obtained by subtracting total nucleotide additions from total CDR3 length and then dividing the result by total CDR3 length. The immuneACCESS repertoire file appears here via TCRdb, limited to in-frame rearrangements. These files lack a portion of the clones; in checked studies, under half of the deficit traces to unresolved V genes, and the cause of the others is not known. V, J and clone size are those of that table, while D and trimming were read from the DNA. This sample comprises 35,000 to 50,000 clones, more than 75% of them detected only once. The ten top clones hold roughly 1.2% of the sample.

The label giving this sample's time point can be read as: peak reinfection, 3 to 8 weeks after reinfection detection. The sorted cells were sequenced directly ex vivo, without any in vitro expansion ahead of TCR sequencing. The donors, who were people who inject drugs, were enrolled in the Montreal Acute Hepatitis C Cohort Study (HEPCO) in Canada. Total naive CD8 T cells, sorted as viable CD3+ CD8+ CD45RO-, came from a couple of donors at all three reinfection time points as controls. Before sorting, cryopreserved peripheral blood mononuclear cells were thawed, and CD8 T cells were purified from the thawed cells. The MACS CD8+ T cell Isolation Kit was used to enrich CD8 T cells by negative selection. Cells were sorted on a BD FACSAria II sorter using FACSDiva software, and FlowJo was used for data analysis. The V and J ends are trimmed by 4 bases and 8 bases, leaving 8 bases between them. The germline V gene sets CDR1 to MGHRA and CDR2 to YSYEKL. The CDR3, cysteine through phenylalanine, is 11 amino acids long. The sequence is cut down to CDR3 DNA, 33 bases in frame from base 1.

On the study overall, not on this receptor specifically: Because only 4 to 6 donors were included, definitive conclusions about public clonotypes linked to secondary clearance were beyond the reach of the study.

The TCR comes from a man aged 18-30 years with hepatitis C virus infection. The chain employs TRBV4-1 and TRBJ1-1, with a weak D call of TRBD1 (6 bases match). The sample comprised naive CD8+ T cells sorted from blood. The label giving this sample's cell subset or site can be read as: total naive CD8+CD45RO- T cells. The DNA reads as follows: TGCGCCAGCAGCCCAGGGGACGAAGCTTTCTTT. The encoded protein is CASSPGDEAFF.